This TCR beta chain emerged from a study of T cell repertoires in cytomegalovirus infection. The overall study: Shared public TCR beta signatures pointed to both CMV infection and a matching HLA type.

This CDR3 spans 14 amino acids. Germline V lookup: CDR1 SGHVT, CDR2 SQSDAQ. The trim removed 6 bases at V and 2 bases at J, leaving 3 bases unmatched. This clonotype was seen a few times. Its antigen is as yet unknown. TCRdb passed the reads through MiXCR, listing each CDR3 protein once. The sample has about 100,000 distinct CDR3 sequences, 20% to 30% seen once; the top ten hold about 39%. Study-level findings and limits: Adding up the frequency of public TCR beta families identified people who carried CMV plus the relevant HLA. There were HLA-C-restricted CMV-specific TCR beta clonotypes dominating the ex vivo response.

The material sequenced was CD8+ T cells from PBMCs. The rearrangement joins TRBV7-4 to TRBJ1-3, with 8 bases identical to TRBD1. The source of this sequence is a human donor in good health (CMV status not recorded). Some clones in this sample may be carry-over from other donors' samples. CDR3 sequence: CASRQGATGNTIYF. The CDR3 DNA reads TGTGCCAGCAGGCAGGGGGCAACTGGAAACACCATATATTTT.